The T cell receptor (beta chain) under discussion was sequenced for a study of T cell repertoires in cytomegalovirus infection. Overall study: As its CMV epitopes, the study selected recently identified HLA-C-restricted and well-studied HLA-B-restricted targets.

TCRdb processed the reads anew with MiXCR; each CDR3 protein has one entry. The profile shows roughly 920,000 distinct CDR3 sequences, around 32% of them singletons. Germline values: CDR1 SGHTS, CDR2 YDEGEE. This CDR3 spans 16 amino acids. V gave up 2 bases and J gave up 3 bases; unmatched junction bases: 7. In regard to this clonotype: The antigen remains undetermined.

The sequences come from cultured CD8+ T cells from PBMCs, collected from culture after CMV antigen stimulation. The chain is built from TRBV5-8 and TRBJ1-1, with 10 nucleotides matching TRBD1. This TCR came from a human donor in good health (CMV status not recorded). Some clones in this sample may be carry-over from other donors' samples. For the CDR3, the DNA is TGTGCCAGCAGCTTTGGGACAGGGGTATCTTACACTGAAGCTTTCTTT. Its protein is CASSFGTGVSYTEAFF.